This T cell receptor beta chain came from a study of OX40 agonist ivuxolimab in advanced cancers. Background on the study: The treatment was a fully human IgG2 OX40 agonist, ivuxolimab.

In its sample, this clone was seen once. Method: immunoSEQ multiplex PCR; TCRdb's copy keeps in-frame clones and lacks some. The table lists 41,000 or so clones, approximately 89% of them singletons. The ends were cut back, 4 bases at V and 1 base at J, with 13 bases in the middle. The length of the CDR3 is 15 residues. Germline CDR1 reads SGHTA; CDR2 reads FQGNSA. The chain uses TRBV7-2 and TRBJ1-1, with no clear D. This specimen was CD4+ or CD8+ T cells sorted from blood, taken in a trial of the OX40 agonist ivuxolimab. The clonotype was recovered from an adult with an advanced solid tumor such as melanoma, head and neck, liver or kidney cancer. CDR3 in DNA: TGTGCCAGCAGCTCGAGGGCCAGGAGGAACACTGAAGCTTTCTTT. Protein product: CASSSRARRNTEAFF.